The clone carrying this T cell receptor beta chain was seen once. The data were obtained in a study of blood T cell repertoires in COVID-19. At the level of the study: In each case, the material was cDNA or gDNA derived from T cells, B-cell-depleted T cells, or PBMCs.

V trimming: 0 bases; J trimming: 4 bases; junction bases outside the gene matches: 0. The CDR3 spans 15 residues. Germline V gene data show CDR1 as MRHNA and CDR2 as SNTAGT. Participants, roughly 18 to 90 years old, spanned approximately 25 US areas. Recovery among Cohort 3 donors was established by two negative PCRs, clearance, or symptom resolution. Per the original data handling: Cell counts per sample came from amplifying reference gene primers. The method was immunoSEQ multiplex PCR; TCRdb's version includes in-frame clones alone and lacks a portion of them. That table supplies the V and J calls and clone size; D and trimming were determined from the DNA. This sample has a few hundred thousand clones, with 87% found just once.

The source of this sequence is a woman aged 18-30 years who had recovered from COVID-19. The chain carries TRBV6-4 and TRBJ2-1; TRBD2 matches 10 bases. Sequencing used PBMCs or T cells enriched from blood (not recorded which). The DNA of the CDR3 is TGTGCCAGCAGTGACTCGACTAGCGGGTACAATGAGCAGTTCTTC. Translation: CASSDSTSGYNEQFF.